This T cell receptor (beta chain) stems from a study of cytomegalovirus exposure and HLA in healthy donors. The PCR made use of 60 Vbeta and 13 Jbeta primers. Data came from immunoSEQ multiplex PCR; TCRdb stores just in-frame clones and leaves some out. The data hold roughly 110,000 clones, with over 70% observed a single time. The origin of this receptor is a male donor in good health and CMV-seropositive. The sample taken for sequencing was PBMCs.

The CDR3 loop reads CASSLGTEETQYF. CDR3 DNA: TGCGCCAGCAGCTTGGGGACAGAAGAGACCCAGTACTTC. This rearrangement joins TRBV5-1 to TRBJ2-5, with D tentatively TRBD1 (6 bases). The germline CDR1 and CDR2 sequences are SGHRS and YFSETQ. V was trimmed by 0 bases and J by 3 bases, leaving 6 bases between them. The CDR3 has 13 residues.